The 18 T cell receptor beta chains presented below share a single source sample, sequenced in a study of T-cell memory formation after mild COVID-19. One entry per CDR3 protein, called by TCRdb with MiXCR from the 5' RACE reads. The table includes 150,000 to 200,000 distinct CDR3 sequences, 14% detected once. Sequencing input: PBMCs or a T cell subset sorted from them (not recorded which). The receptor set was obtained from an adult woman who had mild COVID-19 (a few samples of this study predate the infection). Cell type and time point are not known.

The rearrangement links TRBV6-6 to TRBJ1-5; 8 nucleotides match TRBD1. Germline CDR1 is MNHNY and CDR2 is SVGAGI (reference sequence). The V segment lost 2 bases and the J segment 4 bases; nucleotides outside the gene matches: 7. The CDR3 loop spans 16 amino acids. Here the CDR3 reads CASSYGQGSGNQPQHF. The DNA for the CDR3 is TGTGCCAGCAGTTACGGACAGGGTTCAGGAAATCAGCCCCAGCATTTT.

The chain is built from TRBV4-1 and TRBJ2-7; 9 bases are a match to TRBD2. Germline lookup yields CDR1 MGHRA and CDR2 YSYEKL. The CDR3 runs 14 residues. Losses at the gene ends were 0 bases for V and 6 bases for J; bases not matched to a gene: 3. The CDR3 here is CASSQDISGGEQYF. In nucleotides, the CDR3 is TGCGCCAGCAGCCAAGATATTAGCGGGGGCGAGCAGTACTTC.

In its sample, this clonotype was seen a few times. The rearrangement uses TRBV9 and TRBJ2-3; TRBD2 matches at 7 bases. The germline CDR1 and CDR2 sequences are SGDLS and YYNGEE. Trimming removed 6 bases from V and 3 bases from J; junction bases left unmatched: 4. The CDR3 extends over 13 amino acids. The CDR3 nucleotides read TGTGCCAGCAACATGGGGGGGACAGATACGCAGTATTTT. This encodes CASNMGGTDTQYF.

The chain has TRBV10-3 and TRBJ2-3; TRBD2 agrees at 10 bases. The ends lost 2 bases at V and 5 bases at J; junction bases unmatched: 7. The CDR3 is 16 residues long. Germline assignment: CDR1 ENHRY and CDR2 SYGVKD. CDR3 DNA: TGTGCCATCAGTGAGCGTCTAGCGGGAGTGATAGATACGCAGTATTTT. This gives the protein CAISERLAGVIDTQYF.

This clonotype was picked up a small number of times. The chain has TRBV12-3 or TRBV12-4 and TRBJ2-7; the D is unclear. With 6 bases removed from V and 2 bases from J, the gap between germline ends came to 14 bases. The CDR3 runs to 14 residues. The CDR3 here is CASSRNPVPYEQYF. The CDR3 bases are TGTGCCAGCAGCCGGAACCCGGTCCCCTACGAGCAGTACTTC.

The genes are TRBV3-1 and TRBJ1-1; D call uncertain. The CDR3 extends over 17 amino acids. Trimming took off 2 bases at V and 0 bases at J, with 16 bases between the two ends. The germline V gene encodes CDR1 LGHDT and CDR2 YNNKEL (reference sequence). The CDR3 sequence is CASSQRRGYGMNTEAFF. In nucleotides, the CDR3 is TGTGCCAGCAGCCAAAGGCGGGGTTACGGCATGAACACTGAAGCTTTCTTT. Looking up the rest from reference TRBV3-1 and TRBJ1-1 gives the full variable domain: DTAVSQTPKYLVTQMGNDKSIKCEQNLGHDTMYWYKQDSKKFLKIMFSYNNKELIINETVPNRFSPKSPDKAHLNLHINSLELGDSAVYFCASSQRRGYGMNTEAFFGQGTRLTVV.

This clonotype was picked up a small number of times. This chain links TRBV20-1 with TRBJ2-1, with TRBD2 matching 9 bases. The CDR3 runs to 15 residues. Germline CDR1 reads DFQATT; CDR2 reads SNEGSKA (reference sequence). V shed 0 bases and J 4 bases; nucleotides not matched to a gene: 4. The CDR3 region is CSARDPAGGYNEQFF. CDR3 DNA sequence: TGCAGTGCTAGAGATCCAGCGGGAGGTTACAATGAGCAGTTCTTC.

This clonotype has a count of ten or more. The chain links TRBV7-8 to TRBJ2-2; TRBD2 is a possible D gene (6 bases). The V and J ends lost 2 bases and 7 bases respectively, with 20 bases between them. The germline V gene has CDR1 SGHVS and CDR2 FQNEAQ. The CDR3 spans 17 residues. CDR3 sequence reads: CASSLYPRDLMNGELFF. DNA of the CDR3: TGTGCCAGCAGCTTATACCCCCGGGACTTGATGAACGGGGAGCTGTTTTTT.

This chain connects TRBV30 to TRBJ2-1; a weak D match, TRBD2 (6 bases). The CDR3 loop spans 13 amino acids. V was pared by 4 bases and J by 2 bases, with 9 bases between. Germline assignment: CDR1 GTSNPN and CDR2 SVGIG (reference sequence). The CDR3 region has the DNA TGTGCCTGGAAGGAGGGTCCCTACAATGAGCAGTTCTTC. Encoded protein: CAWKEGPYNEQFF.

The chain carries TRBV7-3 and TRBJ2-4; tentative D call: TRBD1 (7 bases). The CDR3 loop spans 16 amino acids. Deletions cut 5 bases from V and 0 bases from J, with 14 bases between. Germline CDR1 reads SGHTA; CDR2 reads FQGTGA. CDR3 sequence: CASSPQGGLAKNIQYF. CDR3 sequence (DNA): TGTGCCAGCAGCCCCCAGGGGGGCCTAGCCAAAAACATTCAGTACTTC.

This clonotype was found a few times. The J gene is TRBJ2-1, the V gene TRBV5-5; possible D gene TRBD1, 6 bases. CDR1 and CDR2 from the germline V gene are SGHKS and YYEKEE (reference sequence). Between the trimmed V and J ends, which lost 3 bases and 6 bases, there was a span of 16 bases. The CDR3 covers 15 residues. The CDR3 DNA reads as TGTGCCAGCAGCTCAGGGGTTTTACTCTCCAATGAGCAGTTCTTC. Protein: CASSSGVLLSNEQFF.

The CDR3 DNA sequence: TGTGCCAGCTCACCACGGGAGAAAGCCGGGAATGAGCAGTTCTTC. Protein product: CASSPREKAGNEQFF. The rearrangement uses TRBV18 and TRBJ2-1, with a tentative D call TRBD2 (5 bases). This CDR3 contains 15 residues. Germline values: CDR1 KGHSH, CDR2 LQKENI. V was cut by 1 base and J by 7 bases, with 14 bases left in between. Full variable domain (remainder filled in from reference TRBV18 and TRBJ2-1): NAGVMQNPRHLVRRRGQEARLRCSPMKGHSHVYWYRQLPEEGLKFMVYLQKENIIDESGMPKERFSAEFPKEGPSILRIQQVVRGDSAAYFCASSPREKAGNEQFFGPGTRLTVL.

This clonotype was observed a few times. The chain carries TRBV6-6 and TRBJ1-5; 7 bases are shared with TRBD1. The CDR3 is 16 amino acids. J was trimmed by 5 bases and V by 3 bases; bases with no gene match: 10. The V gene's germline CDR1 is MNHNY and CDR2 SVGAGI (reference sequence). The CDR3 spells CASSYSDREVDQPQHF. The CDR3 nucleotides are TGTGCCAGCAGTTATTCTGACAGGGAGGTCGATCAGCCCCAGCATTTT.

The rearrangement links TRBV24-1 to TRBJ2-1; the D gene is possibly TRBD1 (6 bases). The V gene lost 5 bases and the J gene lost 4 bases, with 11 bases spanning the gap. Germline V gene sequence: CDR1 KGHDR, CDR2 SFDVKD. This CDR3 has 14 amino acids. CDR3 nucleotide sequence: TGTGCCACCAGTGGGACAGCCTCGTACAATGAGCAGTTCTTC. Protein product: CATSGTASYNEQFF.

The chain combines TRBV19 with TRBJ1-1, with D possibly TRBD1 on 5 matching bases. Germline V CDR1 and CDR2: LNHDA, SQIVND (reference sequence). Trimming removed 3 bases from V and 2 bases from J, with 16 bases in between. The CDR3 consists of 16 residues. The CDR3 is CASSMGPRGTNTEAFF. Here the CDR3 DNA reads TGTGCCAGTAGTATGGGACCCCGGGGGACTAACACTGAAGCTTTCTTT.

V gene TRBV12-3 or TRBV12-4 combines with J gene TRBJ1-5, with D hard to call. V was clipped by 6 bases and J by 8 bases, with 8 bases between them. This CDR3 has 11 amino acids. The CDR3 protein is CASSSSEPQHF. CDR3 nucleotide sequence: TGTGCCAGCAGCTCCAGTGAGCCCCAGCATTTT.

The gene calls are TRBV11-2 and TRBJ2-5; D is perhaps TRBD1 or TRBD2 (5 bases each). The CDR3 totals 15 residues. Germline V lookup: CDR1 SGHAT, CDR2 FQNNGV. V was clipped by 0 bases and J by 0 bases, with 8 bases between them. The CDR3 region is CASSLDREYQETQYF. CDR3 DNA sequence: TGTGCCAGCAGCTTAGACAGGGAGTACCAAGAGACCCAGTACTTC.

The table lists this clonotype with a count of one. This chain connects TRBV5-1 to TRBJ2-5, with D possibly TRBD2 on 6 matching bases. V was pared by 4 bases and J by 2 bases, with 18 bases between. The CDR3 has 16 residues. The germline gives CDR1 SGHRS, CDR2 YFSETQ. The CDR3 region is CASSRISGGNQETQYF. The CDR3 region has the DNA TGCGCCAGCAGCCGAATTAGCGGTGGAAATCAAGAGACCCAGTACTTC.